The 20 T cell receptor beta chains presented below share a single source sample, sequenced in a study of cytomegalovirus exposure and HLA in healthy donors. The PCR was carried out with 60 Vbeta primers and 13 Jbeta primers. Measured with immunoSEQ multiplex PCR; TCRdb has only the in-frame clones, and not every one. The sample consists of roughly 180,000 clones, 80% of them appearing once. Sample: PBMCs. These receptor sequences come from a man aged 30-40 years in good health and CMV-seronegative.

This chain connects TRBV27 to TRBJ2-3, with D hard to call. The V end was cut by 2 bases, the J end by 0 bases, with 6 bases between. Germline V lookup: CDR1 MNHEY, CDR2 SMNVEV (reference sequence). This CDR3 has 14 amino acids. CDR3 sequence reads: CASSLRVSTDTQYF. Written as DNA, the CDR3 is TGTGCCAGCAGTTTACGGGTTAGCACAGATACGCAGTATTTT.

The rearrangement joins TRBV7-2 to TRBJ2-7; 7 bases agree with TRBD2. The length of the CDR3 is 16 residues. The germline gives CDR1 SGHTA, CDR2 FQGNSA. V gave up 2 bases and J gave up 0 bases; unmatched junction bases: 7. The CDR3 protein is CASSLTRLASSYEQYF. The CDR3 DNA reads TGTGCCAGCAGCTTAACAAGACTAGCCAGCTCCTACGAGCAGTACTTC.

This chain connects TRBV7-9 to TRBJ2-1, with 11 bases that match TRBD1. Germline CDR1 reads SEHNR; CDR2 reads FQNEAQ (reference sequence). The CDR3 extends over 12 amino acids. The CDR3 DNA reads as TGTTCCGGCCGGACAGGGGGCGATGAGCAGTTCTTC. This sequence encodes CSGRTGGDEQFF.

The rearrangement links TRBV6-5 to TRBJ1-1; the match to TRBD1 covers 10 bases. Trimming took 0 bases from V and 2 from J; bases not matched to a gene: 3. This CDR3 has 16 residues. Germline CDR1 and CDR2: MNHEY and SVGAGI. The CDR3 protein is CASSYSGTGVNTEAFF. As DNA, the CDR3 is TGTGCCAGCAGTTACTCTGGGACAGGGGTAAACACTGAAGCTTTCTTT.

The chain carries TRBV6-1 and TRBJ1-3; tentatively, D is TRBD1 (5 bases). The CDR3 length is 14 residues. The germline V and J ends were trimmed by 7 bases and 3 bases, with 13 bases remaining between them. Germline values: CDR1 MNHNS, CDR2 SASEGT. CDR3 protein: CASTTGLFGNTIYF. Written as DNA, the CDR3 is TGTGCCAGCACTACGGGACTTTTTGGAAACACCATATATTTT.

The chain links TRBV7-9 to TRBJ2-7, with a weak D call TRBD1 (5 bases). Trimming removed 0 bases from V and 5 bases from J, with 8 bases in between. The length of the CDR3 is 13 residues. Germline V lookup: CDR1 SEHNR, CDR2 FQNEAQ (reference sequence). CDR3: CASSLARGNEQYF. The CDR3 coding sequence is TGTGCCAGCAGCTTAGCAAGGGGCAACGAGCAGTACTTC.

The chain has TRBV30 and TRBJ1-5, with D possibly TRBD1 on 5 matching bases. Trimming cost V 5 bases and J 2 bases, with 19 bases left between them. The V gene's germline CDR1 is GTSNPN and CDR2 SVGIG (reference sequence). This CDR3 is built from 16 residues. The CDR3 here is CAWGDSIPVGNQPQHF. The CDR3, as DNA: TGTGCCTGGGGGGACTCAATACCGGTCGGCAATCAGCCCCAGCATTTT.

The chain joins TRBV7-3 to TRBJ2-3; no clear D. The CDR3 has 13 residues. Germline assignment: CDR1 SGHTA and CDR2 FQGTGA. The V gene lost 5 bases and the J gene lost 0 bases, with 6 bases spanning the gap. CDR3 protein: CASSHSSTDTQYF. The CDR3 DNA follows: TGTGCCAGCAGCCACTCTAGCACAGATACGCAGTATTTT.

The V call is TRBV19, the J call TRBJ1-5, with D possibly being TRBD1 (6 bases). The ends were cut back, 7 bases at V and 4 bases at J, with 8 bases in the middle. Germline loops: CDR1 LNHDA, CDR2 SQIVND (reference sequence). The CDR3 loop spans 12 amino acids. As DNA, the CDR3 is TGTGCCAGTACCAGGGGAAATCAGCCCCAGCATTTT. Translating it yields CASTRGNQPQHF.

The genes are TRBV9 and TRBJ1-4; maybe TRBD1 (5 bases). V was trimmed by 1 base and J by 3 bases, leaving 10 bases between them. The CDR3 runs to 15 residues. Per germline, CDR1 SGDLS and CDR2 YYNGEE. Written as DNA, the CDR3 is TGTGCCAGCAGCGTAAAACAGGATGCTAATGAAAAACTGTTTTTT. This translates into CASSVKQDANEKLFF.

The chain is built from TRBV6-6 and TRBJ2-7; 9 positions agree with TRBD1. The CDR3 sequence is 16 residues long. The germline V gene has CDR1 MNHNY and CDR2 SVGAGI (reference sequence). V dropped 5 bases and J dropped 2; count of bases not matched to a gene: 10. CDR3: CASSTRDREPPYEQYF. The CDR3 DNA reads as TGTGCCAGCAGTACCCGGGACAGGGAACCACCCTACGAGCAGTACTTC.

The V gene is TRBV15, the J gene TRBJ1-4; the D gene is possibly TRBD1 (6 bases). The CDR3 length is 16 residues. CDR1 and CDR2 from the germline V gene are LNHNV and YYDKDF (reference sequence). V shed 0 bases and J shed 3 bases, with 11 bases lying between them. CDR3: CATSREQGTPNEKLFF. CDR3 nucleotide sequence: TGTGCCACCAGCAGAGAACAGGGCACGCCTAATGAAAAACTGTTTTTT.

This chain joins TRBV7-8 and TRBJ1-1; 9 positions match TRBD1. The CDR3 sequence is 18 residues long. V shed 1 base and J 4 bases; nucleotides not matched to a gene: 13. Germline V lookup: CDR1 SGHVS, CDR2 FQNEAQ. DNA for the CDR3: TGTGCCAGCAGCTTAGTACAGGGGGCCGCTTATCGCTTCACTGAAGCTTTCTTT. Protein: CASSLVQGAAYRFTEAFF.

This sequence joins TRBV28 and TRBJ2-2, with TRBD2 matching over 10 bases. The V gene's germline CDR1 is MDHEN and CDR2 SYDVKM. The CDR3 is 16 amino acids. The J segment lost 7 bases and the V segment lost 6 bases, leaving 11 bases of the junction unmatched. CDR3 sequence: CASSGTGTSARGELFF. The CDR3 DNA is TGTGCCAGCAGCGGGACCGGGACTAGCGCTCGCGGGGAGCTGTTTTTT.

This chain connects TRBV7-3 to TRBJ2-3, with 8 nucleotides matching TRBD2. CDR1 and CDR2 (germline): SGHTA, FQGTGA. The CDR3 totals 16 residues. V was clipped by 1 base and J by 4 bases; unmatched bases: 7. This CDR3 reads CASSLNGGRNADTQYF. In DNA form, the CDR3 reads TGTGCCAGCAGCTTAAACGGCGGGAGGAACGCAGATACGCAGTATTTT.

The rearrangement links TRBV5-4 to TRBJ2-1; maybe TRBD2 (7 bases). CDR3 length equals 15 residues. Germline values: CDR1 SGHNT, CDR2 YYREEE (reference sequence). The V and J ends lost 4 bases and 6 bases respectively, with 17 bases between them. CDR3 residues: CASSLQRGARNEQFF. The CDR3 DNA reads as TGTGCCAGCAGCCTGCAACGGGGGGCCCGCAATGAGCAGTTCTTC.

V usage is TRBV25-1 and J usage is TRBJ2-5; 12 bases agree with TRBD2. This CDR3 has 18 amino acids. The junction had 14 bases not matched to a gene; V was cut back by 8 bases and J by 1 base. Germline V gene lookup returns CDR1 MGHDK and CDR2 SYGVNS. As DNA, the CDR3 is TGTGCCAGCTCCGGACCCCATCGACTAGCGGGAGCCCAAGAGACCCAGTACTTC. It codes for CASSGPHRLAGAQETQYF.

This clone was seen a handful of times. The gene calls are TRBV21-1 and TRBJ2-2; the table gives TRBD1 as D, unverified against the DNA. TRBV21-1 is flagged as a pseudogene. The CDR3 has 16 residues. The CDR3 bases are TGTGCCAGCAGCCCCACAGGGCGGCCTAACACCGGGGAGCTGTTTTTT. It specifies CASSPTGRPNTGELFF.

The V and J genes are TRBV5-1 and TRBJ2-7, with a possible D match to TRBD2 (5 bases). The CDR3 extends over 16 amino acids. Trimming stripped 0 bases from V and 0 bases from J, with 13 bases between. CDR1 SGHRS and CDR2 YFSETQ come from the germline V gene. The CDR3 bases are TGCGCCAGCAGCTTGGCTCCTATCACTAGCTCCTACGAGCAGTACTTC. It is translated as CASSLAPITSSYEQYF.

The rearrangement joins TRBV6-5 to TRBJ1-1; 9 bases map to TRBD1. The CDR3 is 12 amino acids. Losses at the gene ends were 6 bases for V and 7 bases for J; bases not matched to a gene: 3. CDR1 MNHEY and CDR2 SVGAGI come from the germline V gene. In DNA form, the CDR3 reads TGTGCCAGCAGCAAGACAGGGGGTGAAGCTTTCTTT. Its protein product is CASSKTGGEAFF.